This T cell receptor (beta chain) was retrieved from a study of technical replicates of blood from a handful of donors. Trimming took off 4 bases at V and 4 bases at J, with 5 bases between the two ends. Germline V lookup: CDR1 SGHDN, CDR2 FVKESK. This CDR3 spans 12 amino acids. Sequenced by immunoSEQ multiplex PCR; TCRdb stores in-frame clones only, minus some. Found here are 67,000 or so clones, about 95% of them singletons; the top ten hold 0.24%. The sample consisted of T cells isolated from PBMCs. The rearrangement joins TRBV14 to TRBJ1-5; D ambiguous. This TCR derives from a human donor in good health. The CDR3 sequence: CASSLLNQPQHF. DNA for the CDR3: TGTGCCAGCAGCCTTCTAAATCAGCCCCAGCATTTT.